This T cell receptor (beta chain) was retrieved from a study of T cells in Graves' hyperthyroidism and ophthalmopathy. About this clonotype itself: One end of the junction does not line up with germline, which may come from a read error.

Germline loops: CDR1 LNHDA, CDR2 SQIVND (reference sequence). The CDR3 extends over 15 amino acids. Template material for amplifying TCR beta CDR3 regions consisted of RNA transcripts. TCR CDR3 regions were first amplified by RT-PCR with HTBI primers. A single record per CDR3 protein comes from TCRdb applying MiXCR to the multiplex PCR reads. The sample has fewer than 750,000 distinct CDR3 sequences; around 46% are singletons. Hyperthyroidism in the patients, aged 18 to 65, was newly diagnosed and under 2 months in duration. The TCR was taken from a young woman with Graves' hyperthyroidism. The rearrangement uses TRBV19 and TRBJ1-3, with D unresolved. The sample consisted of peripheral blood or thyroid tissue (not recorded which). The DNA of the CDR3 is TGTGCCAGTACCCGAAGGCGGAGCTCTGGAAACACCATATGTTTT. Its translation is CASTRRRSSGNTICF.